This is a list of T cell receptor beta chains from one sample in a study of cytotoxic CD8 clonotypes in ibrutinib-treated CLL. Repertoires were generated with immunoSEQ multiplex PCR, while TCRdb's copy carries only in-frame clones and drops some. Found here are 330,000 or so clones, about 61% of them singletons; the top ten hold roughly 6%. Source: PBMCs, taken after 36 months of ibrutinib treatment. These receptors originate from a human donor with chronic lymphocytic leukemia. The CDR3 runs from the conserved cysteine through the conserved F or W. A D gene is named only where the DNA matches it firmly.

V gene | D gene | CDR3 protein
TRBV29-1 | NA | CSVLGGQPINEQFF
TRBV9 | NA | CASSVVGGQGGYTF
TRBV7-2 | NA | CASSLWAKETQYF
TRBV23-1 | NA | CASSHTEGRGTEAFF
TRBV9 | NA | CASSVGGVEKLFF
TRBV7-2 | TRBD2 | CASSPAGLAGETQYF
TRBV15 | NA | CATSSRQGLSEAFF
TRBV21-1 | NA | CASNRRTGERSYGYTF
TRBV11-2 | TRBD1 | CASSLVSGTGYETQYF
TRBV27 | TRBD1 | CASSIQGYSNQPQHF
TRBV7-9 | TRBD1 | CASSIGRGLETQYF
TRBV29-1 | NA | CSVDLRGVGYGYTF
TRBV5-1 | NA | CASSSSQGEGLVAFF
TRBV4-1 | NA | CASSQDRSFAGLANYGYTF
TRBV7-6 | NA | CASSLFATDTQYF
TRBV29-1 | TRBD1 | CSVEGPGGGTGSYEQYF
TRBV7-8 | NA | CASSLAISMNTEAFF
TRBV5-4 | TRBD1 | CASSIDRASGNTIYF
TRBV7-3 | NA | CASSLRFGVGNEKLFF
TRBV5-1 | TRBD2 | CASSWPRTSGPNTGELFF
TRBV27 | NA | CASSQISGVRQFF
TRBV7-9 | TRBD2 | CASSPQTSGSTDTQYF
TRBV7-8 | TRBD2 | CASSFTGTKKTDTQYF
TRBV4-2 | NA | CASSQGASRTDTQYF
TRBV6-5 | NA | CASTNIAEETQYF
TRBV9 | NA | CASSVGGTMNTEAFF
TRBV5-1 | NA | CASSLDLRTDTQYF
TRBV29-1 | NA | CSVEVAGRGTGELFF
TRBV11-2 | TRBD1 | CASSLTGTGYNNEQFF
TRBV4-3 | TRBD2 | CASSQDSAGGPIHEQYF
TRBV7-9 | NA | CASSSWGPGHYEQYF
TRBV29-1 | NA | CSVEGRGNTDTQYF
TRBV6-5 | TRBD1 | CASNLTDRGFYEQYF
TRBV6-6 | NA | CASIGGTEAFF
TRBV6-5 | TRBD2 | CASSYPASGRNEQFF
TRBV5-6 | NA | CASSGSQDSPLHF
TRBV9 | NA | CASSVGTVSTDTQYF